The clone carrying this TCR beta chain was recorded only once. Measured with immunoSEQ multiplex PCR; TCRdb has only the in-frame clones, and not every one. Here the sample spans about 300,000 clones, 60% to 80% being singletons. The data were obtained in a study of cytotoxic CD8 clonotypes in ibrutinib-treated CLL. This clonotype was obtained from a human donor with chronic lymphocytic leukemia. Sequenced here: PBMCs, sampled after 36 months of ibrutinib treatment.

CDR3 region: CASRAGQGTYEQYF. CDR3 bases: TGTGCCAGCAGGGCTGGACAGGGGACCTACGAGCAGTACTTC. The rearrangement joins TRBV6-6 to TRBJ2-7, with 9 positions matching TRBD1. The ends lost 6 bases at V and 2 bases at J; junction bases unmatched: 5. Per germline, CDR1 MNHNY and CDR2 SVGAGI (reference sequence). The CDR3 spans 14 residues.